The rows below give T cell receptor beta chains drawn from one sample of a study of somatic mutations in cytotoxic T cells in rheumatoid arthritis. The protocol was immunoSEQ multiplex PCR, while the TCRdb copy is restricted to in-frame clones and leaves out a portion. Of some 30,000 clones listed, about 88% were seen once; the top ten hold roughly a tenth. The sequencing sample was made of CD8+ T cells sorted from blood. Receptor source: an adult with rheumatoid arthritis. Each CDR3 is given with its conserved first and last residue. Fields, in order: CDR3 DNA, CDR3 protein, V gene, clone size, D gene, J gene. A D gene is named only where the DNA matches it firmly. Clone size, where shown, is once, few, many, or a class for clones that have expanded.

CDR3nt: TGTGCCAGCAGCTTCTCCCTCGAGATGAACGAGCAGTACTTC; CDR3aa: CASSFSLEMNEQYF; v_gene: TRBV7-9; abundance: .; d_gene: .; j_gene: TRBJ2-7
CDR3nt: TGTGCCAGCAGCCGTGTGGGGGCGGACTACAATGAGCAGTTCTTC; CDR3aa: CASSRVGADYNEQFF; v_gene: TRBV7-9; abundance: .; d_gene: .; j_gene: TRBJ2-1
CDR3nt: TGTGCCAGCAGTCCTTGGGACAGCGTAGAAATGAACACTGAAGCTTTCTTT; CDR3aa: CASSPWDSVEMNTEAFF; v_gene: TRBV25-1; abundance: .; d_gene: TRBD1; j_gene: TRBJ1-1
CDR3nt: TGTGCCAGCAGCCCCGGGACTAGCGGGAGATACTCCTACGAGCAGTACTTC; CDR3aa: CASSPGTSGRYSYEQYF; v_gene: TRBV7-9; abundance: .; d_gene: TRBD2; j_gene: TRBJ2-7
CDR3nt: TGTGCCAGCAGCTTAGGGGCAGGGCTCAGCAATCAGCCCCAGCATTTT; CDR3aa: CASSLGAGLSNQPQHF; v_gene: TRBV11-2; abundance: few; d_gene: .; j_gene: TRBJ1-5
CDR3nt: TGTGCCAGCAGCTCTTTACTAGCGGGAGAATATGGGGGCAATGAGCAGTTCTTC; CDR3aa: CASSSLLAGEYGGNEQFF; v_gene: TRBV7-8; abundance: .; d_gene: TRBD2; j_gene: TRBJ2-1
CDR3nt: TGTGCCAGCAGCCGAAAAAGGGGATATGATACGCAGTATTTT; CDR3aa: CASSRKRGYDTQYF; v_gene: TRBV14; abundance: .; d_gene: .; j_gene: TRBJ2-3
CDR3nt: TGTGCCAGCAGCCCCCGACAGAGGAATGAGCAGTTCTTC; CDR3aa: CASSPRQRNEQFF; v_gene: TRBV7-9; abundance: few; d_gene: .; j_gene: TRBJ2-1
CDR3nt: TGCGCCTGGACCTGGACTAGCGGGGGGGCGGCGAACACCGGGGAGCTGTTTTTT; CDR3aa: CAWTWTSGGAANTGELFF; v_gene: TRBV30; abundance: .; d_gene: TRBD2; j_gene: TRBJ2-2
CDR3nt: TGTGCCAGCAAGCCTAGCGGGAGCTCCTACAATGAGCAGTTCTTC; CDR3aa: CASKPSGSSYNEQFF; v_gene: TRBV11-2; abundance: .; d_gene: TRBD2; j_gene: TRBJ2-1
CDR3nt: TGTGCCAGCAGCCTGCTTGGGGGAGAATCGGCTGAGCAGTTCTTC; CDR3aa: CASSLLGGESAEQFF; v_gene: TRBV7-3; abundance: once; d_gene: .; j_gene: TRBJ2-1
CDR3nt: TGTGCCTGGAGCCCTCCTGAGACAGGGGTGTGGGATACGCAGTATTTT; CDR3aa: CAWSPPETGVWDTQYF; v_gene: TRBV30; abundance: .; d_gene: TRBD1; j_gene: TRBJ2-3
CDR3nt: TGTGCCAGCAGCGTAGTGGGAGACCCCAACTATGGCTACACCTTC; CDR3aa: CASSVVGDPNYGYTF; v_gene: TRBV9; abundance: .; d_gene: .; j_gene: TRBJ1-2
CDR3nt: TGTGCCAGTAGTAGGGGGGCCCCGGGGAACACTGAAGCTTTCTTT; CDR3aa: CASSRGAPGNTEAFF; v_gene: TRBV19; abundance: .; d_gene: .; j_gene: TRBJ1-1
CDR3nt: TGTGCCAGCAGCTTAGCGCTCCCCTCTGGGGCCAACGTCCTGACTTTC; CDR3aa: CASSLALPSGANVLTF; v_gene: TRBV7-9; abundance: .; d_gene: .; j_gene: TRBJ2-6
CDR3nt: TGCGCCAGCAATGGCGCAACTAATGAAAAACTGTTTTTT; CDR3aa: CASNGATNEKLFF; v_gene: TRBV4-1; abundance: .; d_gene: .; j_gene: TRBJ1-4
CDR3nt: TGTGCCAGCAGCCAAATCTTCCCAGATACGCAGTATTTT; CDR3aa: CASSQIFPDTQYF; v_gene: TRBV14; abundance: .; d_gene: .; j_gene: TRBJ2-3
CDR3nt: TGCGCCAGCAGCTTGGGGACTAGCGGGGTCTACGAGCAGTACTTC; CDR3aa: CASSLGTSGVYEQYF; v_gene: TRBV5-1; abundance: .; d_gene: TRBD2; j_gene: TRBJ2-7
CDR3nt: TGTGCCAGCAGTTTAAAGGTTCTAGGGCCCCAGCATTTT; CDR3aa: CASSLKVLGPQHF; v_gene: TRBV27; abundance: .; d_gene: .; j_gene: TRBJ1-5
CDR3nt: TGTGCCAGCAGCCAGGACAGAAACTATGGCTACACCTTC; CDR3aa: CASSQDRNYGYTF; v_gene: TRBV7-2; abundance: .; d_gene: .; j_gene: TRBJ1-2
CDR3nt: TGTGCCAGCAGCGTAGCATTAAAACTGTTTTTT; CDR3aa: CASSVALKLFF; v_gene: TRBV9; abundance: once; d_gene: .; j_gene: TRBJ1-4
CDR3nt: TGTGCCAGCAGCCCTCTCTTGCTGCCCTGGGACAGGTCCTCCTACGGGCAGTACTTC; CDR3aa: CASSPLLLPWDRSSYGQYF; v_gene: TRBV7-2; abundance: .; d_gene: TRBD1; j_gene: TRBJ2-7
CDR3nt: TGTGCCAGCAGCCCACCCGGTGAGGGGTGGGAGGACGAGCAGTACTTC; CDR3aa: CASSPPGEGWEDEQYF; v_gene: TRBV5-4; abundance: .; d_gene: .; j_gene: TRBJ2-7
CDR3nt: TGTGCCAGCAGTGGGGACAGGGGAACTCTTGAAGCTTTCTTT; CDR3aa: CASSGDRGTLEAFF; v_gene: TRBV5-8; abundance: .; d_gene: TRBD1; j_gene: TRBJ1-1
CDR3nt: TGTGCCAGCAGCCCGGAGGGACAGGAATCCTACGAGCAGTACTTC; CDR3aa: CASSPEGQESYEQYF; v_gene: TRBV5-4; abundance: .; d_gene: TRBD1; j_gene: TRBJ2-7
CDR3nt: TGTGCCAGCAGCTTAGGGGGGGAGTGGACTGAAGCTTTCTTT; CDR3aa: CASSLGGEWTEAFF; v_gene: TRBV7-9; abundance: .; d_gene: .; j_gene: TRBJ1-1
CDR3nt: TGTGCCAGCAGCACGCAGACTAGCGGGGGGCCCCGGAAAGAGACCCAGTACTTC; CDR3aa: CASSTQTSGGPRKETQYF; v_gene: TRBV7-2; abundance: .; d_gene: TRBD2; j_gene: TRBJ2-5
CDR3nt: TGTGCCAGCAGCCAAGTGGGAGCCAGCAATCAGCCCCAGCATTTT; CDR3aa: CASSQVGASNQPQHF; v_gene: TRBV14; abundance: .; d_gene: .; j_gene: TRBJ1-5
CDR3nt: TGCAGCGCTCAACACCCTCCCTCCTACAATGAGCAGTTCTTC; CDR3aa: CSAQHPPSYNEQFF; v_gene: TRBV29-1; abundance: .; d_gene: .; j_gene: TRBJ2-1
CDR3nt: TGTGCCAGCAGTTCTATACAGGGACCGCTAAACTATGGCTACACCTTC; CDR3aa: CASSSIQGPLNYGYTF; v_gene: TRBV27; abundance: .; d_gene: .; j_gene: TRBJ1-2
CDR3nt: TGTGCCAGCAGCCCCGGGACAGAAAGAGATGAAAAACTGTTTTTT; CDR3aa: CASSPGTERDEKLFF; v_gene: TRBV7-9; abundance: .; d_gene: TRBD1; j_gene: TRBJ1-4
CDR3nt: TGTGCCAGTAGTATAACCAGTTATAGCAATCAGCCCCAGCATTTT; CDR3aa: CASSITSYSNQPQHF; v_gene: TRBV19; abundance: .; d_gene: .; j_gene: TRBJ1-5
CDR3nt: TGTGCCAGCAGCGAAAGGTTGGTGGGAGGGCCGAGTCGGGAGCAGTACTTC; CDR3aa: CASSERLVGGPSREQYF; v_gene: TRBV27; abundance: once; d_gene: TRBD2; j_gene: TRBJ2-7
CDR3nt: TGTGCCAGCAGCCGCCCTGGGGAGGGGGCGAGTGGCTACACCTTC; CDR3aa: CASSRPGEGASGYTF; v_gene: TRBV6-5; abundance: once; d_gene: TRBD1; j_gene: TRBJ1-2
CDR3nt: TGTGCCTGGAGTGACACACTGGGCTCTGAAGCTTTCTTT; CDR3aa: CAWSDTLGSEAFF; v_gene: TRBV30; abundance: .; d_gene: .; j_gene: TRBJ1-1